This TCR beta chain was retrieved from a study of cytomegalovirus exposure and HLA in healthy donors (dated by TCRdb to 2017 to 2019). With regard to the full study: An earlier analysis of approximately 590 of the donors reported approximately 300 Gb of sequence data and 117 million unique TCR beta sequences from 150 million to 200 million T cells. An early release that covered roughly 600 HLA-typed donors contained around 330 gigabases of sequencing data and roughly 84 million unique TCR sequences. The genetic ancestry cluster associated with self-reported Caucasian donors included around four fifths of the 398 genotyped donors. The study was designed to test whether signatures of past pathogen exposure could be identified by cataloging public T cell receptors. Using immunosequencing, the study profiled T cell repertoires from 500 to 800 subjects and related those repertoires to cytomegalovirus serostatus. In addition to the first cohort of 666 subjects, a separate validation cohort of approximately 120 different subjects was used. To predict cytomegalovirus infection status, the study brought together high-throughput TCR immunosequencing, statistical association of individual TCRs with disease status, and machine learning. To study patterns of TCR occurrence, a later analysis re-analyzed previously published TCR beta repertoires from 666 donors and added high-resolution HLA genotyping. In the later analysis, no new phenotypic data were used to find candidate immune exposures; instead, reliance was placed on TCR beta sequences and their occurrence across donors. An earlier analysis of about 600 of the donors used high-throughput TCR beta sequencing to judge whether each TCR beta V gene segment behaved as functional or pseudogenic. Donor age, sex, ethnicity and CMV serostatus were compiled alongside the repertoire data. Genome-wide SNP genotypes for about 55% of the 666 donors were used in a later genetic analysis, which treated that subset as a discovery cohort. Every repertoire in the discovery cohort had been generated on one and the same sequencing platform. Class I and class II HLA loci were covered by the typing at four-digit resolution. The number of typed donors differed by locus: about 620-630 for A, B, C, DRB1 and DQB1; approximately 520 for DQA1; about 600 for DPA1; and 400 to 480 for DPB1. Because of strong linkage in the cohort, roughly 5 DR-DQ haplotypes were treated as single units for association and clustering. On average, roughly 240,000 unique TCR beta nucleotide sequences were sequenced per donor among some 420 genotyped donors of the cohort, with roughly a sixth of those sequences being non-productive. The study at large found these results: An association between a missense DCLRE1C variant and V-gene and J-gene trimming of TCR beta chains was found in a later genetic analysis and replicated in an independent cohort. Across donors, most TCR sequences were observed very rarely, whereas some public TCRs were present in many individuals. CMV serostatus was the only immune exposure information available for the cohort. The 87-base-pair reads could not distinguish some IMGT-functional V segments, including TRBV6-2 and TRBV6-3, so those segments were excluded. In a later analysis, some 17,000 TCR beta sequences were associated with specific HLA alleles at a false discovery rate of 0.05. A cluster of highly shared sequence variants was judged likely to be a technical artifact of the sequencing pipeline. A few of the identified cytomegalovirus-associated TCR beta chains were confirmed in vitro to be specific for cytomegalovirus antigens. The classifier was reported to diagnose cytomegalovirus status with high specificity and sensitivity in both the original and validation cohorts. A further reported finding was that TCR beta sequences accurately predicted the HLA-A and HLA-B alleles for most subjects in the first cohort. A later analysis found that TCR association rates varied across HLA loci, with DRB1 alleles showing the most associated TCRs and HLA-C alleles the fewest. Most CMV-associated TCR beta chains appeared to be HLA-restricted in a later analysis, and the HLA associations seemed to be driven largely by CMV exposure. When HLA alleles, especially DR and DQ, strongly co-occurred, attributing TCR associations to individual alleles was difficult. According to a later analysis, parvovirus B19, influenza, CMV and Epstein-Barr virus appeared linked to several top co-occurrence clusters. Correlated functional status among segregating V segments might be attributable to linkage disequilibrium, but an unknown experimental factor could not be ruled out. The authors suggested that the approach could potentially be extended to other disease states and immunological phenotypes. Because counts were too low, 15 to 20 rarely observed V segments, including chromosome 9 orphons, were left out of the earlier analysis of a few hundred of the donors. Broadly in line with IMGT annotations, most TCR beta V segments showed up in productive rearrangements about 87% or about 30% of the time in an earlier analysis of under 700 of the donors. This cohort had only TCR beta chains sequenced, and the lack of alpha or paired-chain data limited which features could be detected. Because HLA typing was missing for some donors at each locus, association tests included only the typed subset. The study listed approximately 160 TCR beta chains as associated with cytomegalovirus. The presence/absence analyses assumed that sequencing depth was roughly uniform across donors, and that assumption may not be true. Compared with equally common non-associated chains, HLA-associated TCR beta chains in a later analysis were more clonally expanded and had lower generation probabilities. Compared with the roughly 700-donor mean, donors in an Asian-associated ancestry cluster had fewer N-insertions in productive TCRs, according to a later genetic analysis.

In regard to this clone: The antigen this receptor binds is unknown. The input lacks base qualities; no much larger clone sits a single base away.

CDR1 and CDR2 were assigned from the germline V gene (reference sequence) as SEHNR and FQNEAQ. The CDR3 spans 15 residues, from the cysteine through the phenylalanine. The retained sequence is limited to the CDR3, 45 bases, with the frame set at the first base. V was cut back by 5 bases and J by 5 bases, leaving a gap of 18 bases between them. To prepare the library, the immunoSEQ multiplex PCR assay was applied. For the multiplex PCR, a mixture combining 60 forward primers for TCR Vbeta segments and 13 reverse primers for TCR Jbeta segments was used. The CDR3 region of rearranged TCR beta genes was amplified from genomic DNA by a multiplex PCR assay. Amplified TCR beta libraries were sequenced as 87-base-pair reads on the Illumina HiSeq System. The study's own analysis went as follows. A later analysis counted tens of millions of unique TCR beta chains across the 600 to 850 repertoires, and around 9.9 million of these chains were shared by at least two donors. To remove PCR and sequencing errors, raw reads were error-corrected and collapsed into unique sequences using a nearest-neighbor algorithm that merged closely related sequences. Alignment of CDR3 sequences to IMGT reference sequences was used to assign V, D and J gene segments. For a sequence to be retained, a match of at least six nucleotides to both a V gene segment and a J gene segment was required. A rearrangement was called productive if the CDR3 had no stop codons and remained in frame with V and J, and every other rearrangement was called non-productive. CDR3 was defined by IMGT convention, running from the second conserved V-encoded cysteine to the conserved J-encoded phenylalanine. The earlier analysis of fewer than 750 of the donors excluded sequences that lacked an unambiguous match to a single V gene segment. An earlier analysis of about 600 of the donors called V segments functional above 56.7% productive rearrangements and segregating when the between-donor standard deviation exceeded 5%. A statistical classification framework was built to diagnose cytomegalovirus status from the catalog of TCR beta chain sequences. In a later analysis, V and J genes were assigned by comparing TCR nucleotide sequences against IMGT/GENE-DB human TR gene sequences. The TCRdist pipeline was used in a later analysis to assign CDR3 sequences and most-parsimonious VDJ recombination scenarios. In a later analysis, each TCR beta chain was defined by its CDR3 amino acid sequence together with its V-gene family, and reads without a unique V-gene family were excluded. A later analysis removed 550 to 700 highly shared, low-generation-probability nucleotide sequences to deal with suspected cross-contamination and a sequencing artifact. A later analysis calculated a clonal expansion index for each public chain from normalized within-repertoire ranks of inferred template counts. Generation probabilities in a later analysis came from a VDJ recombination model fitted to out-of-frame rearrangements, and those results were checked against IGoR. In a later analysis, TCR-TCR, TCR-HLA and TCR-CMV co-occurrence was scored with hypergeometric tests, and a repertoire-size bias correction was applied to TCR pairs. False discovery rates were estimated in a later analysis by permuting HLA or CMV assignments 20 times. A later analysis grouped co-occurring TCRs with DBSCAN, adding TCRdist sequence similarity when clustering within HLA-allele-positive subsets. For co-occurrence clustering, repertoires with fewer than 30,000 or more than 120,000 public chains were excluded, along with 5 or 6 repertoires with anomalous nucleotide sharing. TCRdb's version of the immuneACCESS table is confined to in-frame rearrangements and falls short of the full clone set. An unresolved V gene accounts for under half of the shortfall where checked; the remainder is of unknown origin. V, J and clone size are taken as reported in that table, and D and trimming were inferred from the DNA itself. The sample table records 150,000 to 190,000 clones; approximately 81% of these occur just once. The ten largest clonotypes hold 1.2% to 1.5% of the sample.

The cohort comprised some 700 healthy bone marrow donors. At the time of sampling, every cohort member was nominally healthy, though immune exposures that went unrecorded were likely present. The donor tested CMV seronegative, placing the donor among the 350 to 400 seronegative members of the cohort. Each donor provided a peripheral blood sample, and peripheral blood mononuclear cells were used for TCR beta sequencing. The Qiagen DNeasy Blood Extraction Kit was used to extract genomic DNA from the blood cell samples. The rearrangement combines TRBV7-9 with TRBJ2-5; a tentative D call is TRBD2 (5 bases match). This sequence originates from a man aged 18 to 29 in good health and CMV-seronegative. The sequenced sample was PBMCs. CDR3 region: CASSPKVRVGETQYF. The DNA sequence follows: TGTGCCAGCAGCCCCAAGGTGCGGGTGGGGGAGACCCAGTACTTC.